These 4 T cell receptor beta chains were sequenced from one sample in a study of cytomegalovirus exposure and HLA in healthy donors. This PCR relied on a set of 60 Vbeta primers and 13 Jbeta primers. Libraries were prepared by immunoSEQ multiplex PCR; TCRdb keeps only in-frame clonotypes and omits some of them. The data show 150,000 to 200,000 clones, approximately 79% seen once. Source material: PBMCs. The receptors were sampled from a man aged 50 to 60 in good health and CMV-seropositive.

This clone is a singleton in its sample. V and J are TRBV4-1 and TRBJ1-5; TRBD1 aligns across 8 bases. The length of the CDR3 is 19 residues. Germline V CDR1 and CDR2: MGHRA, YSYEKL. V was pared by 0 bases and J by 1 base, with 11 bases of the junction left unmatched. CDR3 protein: CASSQDLETGAGSNQPQHF. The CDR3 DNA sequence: TGCGCCAGCAGCCAAGATCTCGAGACAGGGGCCGGGAGCAATCAGCCCCAGCATTTT.

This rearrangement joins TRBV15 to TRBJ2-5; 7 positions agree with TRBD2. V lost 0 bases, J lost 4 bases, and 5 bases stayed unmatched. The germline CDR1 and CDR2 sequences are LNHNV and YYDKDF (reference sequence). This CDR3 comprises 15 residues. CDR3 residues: CATSRDLGGGETQYF. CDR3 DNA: TGTGCCACCAGCAGAGATCTTGGGGGGGGAGAGACCCAGTACTTC.

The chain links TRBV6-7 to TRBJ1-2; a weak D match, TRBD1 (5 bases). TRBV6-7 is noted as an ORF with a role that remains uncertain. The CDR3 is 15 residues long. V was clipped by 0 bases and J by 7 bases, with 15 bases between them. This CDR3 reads CASSYSSGWVCGYTF. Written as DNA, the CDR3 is TGTGCCAGCAGTTACTCTTCAGGGTGGGTATGTGGCTACACCTTC.

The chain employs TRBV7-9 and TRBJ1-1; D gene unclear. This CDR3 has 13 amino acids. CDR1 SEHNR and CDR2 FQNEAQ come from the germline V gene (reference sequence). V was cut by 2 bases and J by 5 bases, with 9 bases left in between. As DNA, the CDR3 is TGTGCCAGCAGCTTATCCGAGAGTACTGAAGCTTTCTTT. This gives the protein CASSLSESTEAFF.